This is a list of T cell receptor beta chains from one sample in a study of early T cells in non-severe SARS-CoV-2 infection. TCRdb called the 5' RACE reads again in MiXCR, with one record for every CDR3 protein. This table has about 60,000 distinct CDR3 sequences, about 12% appearing once. Sequencing used whole blood. The receptors derive from an adult who was a healthcare worker with PCR-confirmed SARS-CoV-2 infection or an uninfected control (not recorded which). Each CDR3 is given with its conserved first and last residue. The order of the fields is D gene, J gene, clone size, V gene, CDR3 protein, CDR3 DNA. D genes are given only for firm matches. Only part of the rows carry a size: once, few, many, or a class if the clone is expanded.

d_call: TRBD1
j_call: TRBJ1-6
clone_size: few
v_call: TRBV30
cdr3_aa: CAWSLLPGQSNSPLHF
cdr3_nt: TGTGCCTGGAGTTTACTGCCGGGACAGAGTAATTCACCCCTCCACTTT

d_call: -
j_call: TRBJ2-2
clone_size: -
v_call: TRBV4-3
cdr3_aa: CASSQEPLGHLTGELFF
cdr3_nt: TGCGCCAGCAGCCAAGAGCCTTTGGGACATCTCACCGGGGAGCTGTTTTTT

d_call: -
j_call: TRBJ2-1
clone_size: many
v_call: TRBV20-1
cdr3_aa: CSARDPPGNEQFF
cdr3_nt: TGCAGTGCTAGAGACCCCCCCGGGAATGAGCAGTTCTTC

d_call: TRBD1
j_call: TRBJ2-7
clone_size: -
v_call: TRBV28
cdr3_aa: CASSTTGTGTSYEQYF
cdr3_nt: TGTGCCAGCAGCACGACCGGGACAGGGACCTCCTACGAGCAGTACTTC

d_call: -
j_call: TRBJ1-2
clone_size: -
v_call: TRBV9
cdr3_aa: CASEVNYGYTF
cdr3_nt: TGTGCCAGCGAAGTTAACTATGGCTACACCTTC

d_call: TRBD1
j_call: TRBJ2-7
clone_size: many
v_call: TRBV29-1
cdr3_aa: CSVGPSGTGVYEQYF
cdr3_nt: TGCAGCGTTGGCCCATCCGGGACAGGGGTCTACGAGCAGTACTTC

d_call: TRBD2
j_call: TRBJ2-1
clone_size: many
v_call: TRBV29-1
cdr3_aa: CSVFLAGGLRNEQFF
cdr3_nt: TGCAGCGTTTTCCTAGCGGGGGGGTTGAGGAATGAGCAGTTCTTC

d_call: -
j_call: TRBJ2-5
clone_size: few
v_call: TRBV11-2
cdr3_aa: CASSLDARGASFEETQYF
cdr3_nt: TGTGCCAGCAGCTTAGATGCCAGGGGAGCCAGCTTCGAGGAGACCCAGTACTTC

d_call: -
j_call: TRBJ2-7
clone_size: few
v_call: TRBV28
cdr3_aa: CASSPSWSYEQYF
cdr3_nt: TGTGCCAGCAGTCCTAGCTGGTCCTACGAGCAGTACTTC

d_call: -
j_call: TRBJ2-3
clone_size: few
v_call: TRBV5-6
cdr3_aa: CASSSAGPGPDTQYF
cdr3_nt: TGTGCCAGCAGCTCCGCGGGTCCAGGGCCAGATACGCAGTATTTT

d_call: TRBD1
j_call: TRBJ2-1
clone_size: few
v_call: TRBV29-1
cdr3_aa: CSVTRRATGQGVVNEQFF
cdr3_nt: TGCAGCGTTACTCGAAGGGCAACCGGACAGGGAGTTGTCAATGAGCAGTTCTTC

d_call: -
j_call: TRBJ2-1
clone_size: -
v_call: TRBV5-4
cdr3_aa: CASSNVYNEQFF
cdr3_nt: TGTGCCAGCAGTAACGTCTACAATGAGCAGTTCTTC

d_call: -
j_call: TRBJ1-2
clone_size: many
v_call: TRBV29-1
cdr3_aa: CSVEVVAEGYTF
cdr3_nt: TGCAGCGTTGAAGTGGTAGCAGAGGGCTACACCTTC

d_call: -
j_call: TRBJ2-1
clone_size: -
v_call: TRBV12-3/TRBV12-4
cdr3_aa: CASSWRWVRGDEQFF
cdr3_nt: TGTGCCAGCAGTTGGAGGTGGGTTCGGGGTGATGAGCAGTTCTTC

d_call: -
j_call: TRBJ2-4
clone_size: many
v_call: TRBV5-1
cdr3_aa: CASSRAENIQYF
cdr3_nt: TGCGCCAGCTCTAGAGCCGAAAACATTCAGTACTTC